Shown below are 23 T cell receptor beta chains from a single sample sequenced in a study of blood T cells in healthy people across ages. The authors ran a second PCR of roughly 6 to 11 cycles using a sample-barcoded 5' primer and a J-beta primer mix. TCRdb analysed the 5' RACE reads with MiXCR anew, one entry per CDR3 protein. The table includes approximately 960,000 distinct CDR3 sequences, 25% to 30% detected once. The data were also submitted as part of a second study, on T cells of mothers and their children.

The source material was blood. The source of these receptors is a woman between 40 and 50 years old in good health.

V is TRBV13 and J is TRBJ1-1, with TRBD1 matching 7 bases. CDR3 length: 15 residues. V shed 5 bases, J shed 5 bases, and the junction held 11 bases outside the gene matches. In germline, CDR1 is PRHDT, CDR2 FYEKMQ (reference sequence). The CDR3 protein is CASSPGTVRITEAFF. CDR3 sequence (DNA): TGTGCCAGCAGCCCCGGGACAGTAAGAATAACTGAAGCTTTCTTT.

CDR3 in amino acids: CSGGAHSYGYTF. The CDR3 DNA follows: TGCAGCGGAGGGGCCCACTCTTATGGCTACACCTTC. V gene TRBV29-1 combines with J gene TRBJ1-2; a possible D gene is TRBD1 (5 bases). The germline gives CDR1 SQVTM, CDR2 ANQGSEA. Trimming left V 7 bases short and J 5 bases short, with 14 bases between. The CDR3 sequence is 12 residues long. The variable domain in full, completed from reference TRBV29-1 and TRBJ1-2, reads SAVISQKPSRDICQRGTSLTIQCQVDSQVTMMFWYRQQPGQSLTLIATANQGSEATYESGFVIDKFPISRPNLTFSTLTVSNMSPEDSSIYLCSGGAHSYGYTFGSGTRLTVV.

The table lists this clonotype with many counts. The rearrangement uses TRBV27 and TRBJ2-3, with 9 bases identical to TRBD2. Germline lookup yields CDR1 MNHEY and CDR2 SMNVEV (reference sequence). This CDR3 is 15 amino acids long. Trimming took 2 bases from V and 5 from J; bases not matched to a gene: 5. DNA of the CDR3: TGTGCCAGCAGTTTAGCGGGGGGGCCCGGAGATACGCAGTATTTT. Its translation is CASSLAGGPGDTQYF.

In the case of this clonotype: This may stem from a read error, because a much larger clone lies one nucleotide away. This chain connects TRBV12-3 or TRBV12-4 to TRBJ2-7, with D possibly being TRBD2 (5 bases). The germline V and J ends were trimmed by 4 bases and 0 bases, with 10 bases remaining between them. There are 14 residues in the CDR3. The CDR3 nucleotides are TGTGCCAGCAGTTGGGCTAGCTTCTCCTACGAGCAGTACTTC. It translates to CASSWASFSYEQYF.

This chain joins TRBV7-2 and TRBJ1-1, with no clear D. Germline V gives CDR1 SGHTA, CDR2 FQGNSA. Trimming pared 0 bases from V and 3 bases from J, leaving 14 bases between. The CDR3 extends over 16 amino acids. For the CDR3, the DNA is TGTGCCAGCAGCTTAGCGCAAACCTTAAGTTACACTGAAGCTTTCTTT. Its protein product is CASSLAQTLSYTEAFF.

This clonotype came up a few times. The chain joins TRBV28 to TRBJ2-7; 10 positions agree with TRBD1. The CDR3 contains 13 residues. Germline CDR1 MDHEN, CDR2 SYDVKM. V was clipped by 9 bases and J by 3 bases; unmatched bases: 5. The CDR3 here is CASRTGGFYEQYF. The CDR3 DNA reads TGTGCCAGTCGGACAGGGGGGTTCTACGAGCAGTACTTC.

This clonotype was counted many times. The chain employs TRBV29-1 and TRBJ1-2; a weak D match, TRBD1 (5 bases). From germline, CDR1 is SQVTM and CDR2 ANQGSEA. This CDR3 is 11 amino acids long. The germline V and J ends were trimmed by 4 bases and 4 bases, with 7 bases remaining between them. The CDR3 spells CSVGGSYGYTF. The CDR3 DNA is TGCAGCGTTGGGGGGAGCTATGGCTACACCTTC.

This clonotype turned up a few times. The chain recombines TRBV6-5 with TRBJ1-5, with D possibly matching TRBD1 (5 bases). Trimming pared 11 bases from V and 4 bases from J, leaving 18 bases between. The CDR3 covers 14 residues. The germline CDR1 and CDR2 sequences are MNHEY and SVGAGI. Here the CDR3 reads CASNPSRANQPQHF. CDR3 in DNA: TGTGCCTCAAATCCTAGCAGGGCGAATCAGCCCCAGCATTTT.

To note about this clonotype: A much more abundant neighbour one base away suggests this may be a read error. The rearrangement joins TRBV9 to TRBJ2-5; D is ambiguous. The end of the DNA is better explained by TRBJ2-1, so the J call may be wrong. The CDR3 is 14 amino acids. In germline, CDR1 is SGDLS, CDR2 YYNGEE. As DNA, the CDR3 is TGTGCCAGCAGCGTAGAACTGTACCAAGAGACCCAGTTCTTC. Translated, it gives CASSVELYQETQFF.

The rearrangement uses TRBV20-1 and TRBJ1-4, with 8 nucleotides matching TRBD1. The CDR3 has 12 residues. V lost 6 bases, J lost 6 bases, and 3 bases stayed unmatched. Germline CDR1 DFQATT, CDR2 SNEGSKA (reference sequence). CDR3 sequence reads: CSATGGDEKLFF. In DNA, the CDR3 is TGCAGTGCAACAGGGGGAGATGAAAAACTGTTTTTT.

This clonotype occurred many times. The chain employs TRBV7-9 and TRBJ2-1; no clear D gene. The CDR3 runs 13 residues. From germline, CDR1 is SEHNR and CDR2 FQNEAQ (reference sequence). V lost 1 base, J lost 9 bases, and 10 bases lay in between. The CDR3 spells CASSLVQVPEQFF. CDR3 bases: TGTGCCAGCAGCTTAGTTCAGGTGCCTGAGCAGTTCTTC.

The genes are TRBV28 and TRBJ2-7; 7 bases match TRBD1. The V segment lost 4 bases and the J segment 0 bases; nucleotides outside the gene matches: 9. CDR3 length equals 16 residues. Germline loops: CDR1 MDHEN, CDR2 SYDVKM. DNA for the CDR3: TGTGCCAGCAGTTCCTCGGGACAGCCGAACTCCTACGAGCAGTACTTC. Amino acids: CASSSSGQPNSYEQYF.

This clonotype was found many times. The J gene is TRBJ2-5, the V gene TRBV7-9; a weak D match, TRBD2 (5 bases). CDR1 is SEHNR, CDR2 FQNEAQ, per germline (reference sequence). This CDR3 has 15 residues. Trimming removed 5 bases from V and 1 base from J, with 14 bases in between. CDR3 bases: TGTGCCAGCAGCCCCCAACTAGGACTCCAAGAGACCCAGTACTTC. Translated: CASSPQLGLQETQYF.

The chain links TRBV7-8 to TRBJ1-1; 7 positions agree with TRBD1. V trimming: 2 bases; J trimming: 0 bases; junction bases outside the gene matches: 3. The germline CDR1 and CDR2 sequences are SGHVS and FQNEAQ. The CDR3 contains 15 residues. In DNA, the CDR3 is TGTGCCAGCAGCTTAAGGGACAGCTTGAACACTGAAGCTTTCTTT. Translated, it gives CASSLRDSLNTEAFF.

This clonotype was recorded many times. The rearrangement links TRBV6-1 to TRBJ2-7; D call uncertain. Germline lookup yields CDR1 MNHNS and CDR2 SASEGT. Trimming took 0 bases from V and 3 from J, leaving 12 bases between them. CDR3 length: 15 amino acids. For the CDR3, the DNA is TGTGCCAGCAGTGAAGCGGTAAGGGATCTCTACGAGCAGTACTTC. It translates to CASSEAVRDLYEQYF.

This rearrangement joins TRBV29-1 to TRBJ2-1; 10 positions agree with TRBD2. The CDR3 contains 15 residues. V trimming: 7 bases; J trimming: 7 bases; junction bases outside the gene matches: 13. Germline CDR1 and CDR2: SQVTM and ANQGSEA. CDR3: CSANPGTSATNEQFF. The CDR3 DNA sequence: TGCAGCGCAAACCCCGGGACTAGCGCCACAAATGAGCAGTTCTTC.

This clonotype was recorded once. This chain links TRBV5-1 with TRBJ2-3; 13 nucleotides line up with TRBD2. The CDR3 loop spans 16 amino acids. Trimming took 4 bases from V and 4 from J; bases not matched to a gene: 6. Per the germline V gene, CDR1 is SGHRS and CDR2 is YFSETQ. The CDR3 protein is CASSAGLAGPSDTQYF. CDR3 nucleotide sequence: TGCGCCAGCAGCGCGGGACTAGCGGGACCCTCAGATACGCAGTATTTT.

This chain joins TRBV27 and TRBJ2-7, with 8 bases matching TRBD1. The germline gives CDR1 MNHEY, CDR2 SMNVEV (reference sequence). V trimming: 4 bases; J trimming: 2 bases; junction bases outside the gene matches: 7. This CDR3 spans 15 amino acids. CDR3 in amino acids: CASSWAGTGTYEQYF. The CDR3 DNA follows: TGTGCCAGCAGTTGGGCCGGGACAGGCACCTACGAGCAGTACTTC.

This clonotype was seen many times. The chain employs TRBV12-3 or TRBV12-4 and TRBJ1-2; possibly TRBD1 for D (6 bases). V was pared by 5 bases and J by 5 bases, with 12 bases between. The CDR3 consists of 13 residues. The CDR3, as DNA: TGTGCCAGCAGTACTACAGGGATTTATGGCTACACCTTC. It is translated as CASSTTGIYGYTF.

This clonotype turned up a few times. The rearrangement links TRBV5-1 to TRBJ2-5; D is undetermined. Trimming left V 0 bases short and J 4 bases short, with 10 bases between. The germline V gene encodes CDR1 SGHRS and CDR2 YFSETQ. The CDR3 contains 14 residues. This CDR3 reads CASSLVMGTETQYF. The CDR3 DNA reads TGCGCCAGCAGCTTGGTGATGGGAACAGAGACCCAGTACTTC.

In DNA, the CDR3 is TGCAGTGCTAGAGATGGAATCAATCAGCCCCAGCATTTT. The encoded protein is CSARDGINQPQHF. V usage is TRBV20-1 and J usage is TRBJ1-5; D call uncertain. CDR1 DFQATT and CDR2 SNEGSKA come from the germline V gene (reference sequence). The CDR3 covers 13 residues. Deletions cut 0 bases from V and 3 bases from J, with 6 bases between.

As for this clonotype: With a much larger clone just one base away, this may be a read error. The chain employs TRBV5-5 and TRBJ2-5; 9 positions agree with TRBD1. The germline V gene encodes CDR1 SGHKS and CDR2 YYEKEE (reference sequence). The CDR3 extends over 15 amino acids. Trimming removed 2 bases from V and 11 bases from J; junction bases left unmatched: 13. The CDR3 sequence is CASSFPGQGYNEQYF. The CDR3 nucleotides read TGTGCCAGCAGCTTCCCGGGACAGGGCTACAATGAGCAGTACTTC.

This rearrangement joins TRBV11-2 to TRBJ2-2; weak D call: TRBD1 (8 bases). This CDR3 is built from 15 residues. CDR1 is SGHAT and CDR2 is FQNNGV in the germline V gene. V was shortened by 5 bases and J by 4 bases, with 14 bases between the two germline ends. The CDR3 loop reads CASSVTGGVTGELFF. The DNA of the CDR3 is TGTGCCAGCAGCGTAACAGGGGGGGTCACCGGGGAGCTGTTTTTT. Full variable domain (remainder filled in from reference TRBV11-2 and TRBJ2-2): EAGVAQSPRYKIIEKRQSVAFWCNPISGHATLYWYQQILGQGPKLLIQFQNNGVVDDSQLPKDRFSAERLKGVDSTLKIQPAKLEDSAVYLCASSVTGGVTGELFFGEGSRLTVL.